The next 17 T cell receptor beta chains were all read from a single sample in a study of regulatory T cells in long-lasting Graves disease. The time point: newly diagnosed GD, antithyroid drugs for less than 3 months. Following extraction of RNA from PBMCs, that RNA was used to make the TCR library. The TCR beta library used iRepertoire HTBI primers with Arm-PCR amplification of CDR3. One entry per CDR3 protein results from TCRdb running MiXCR on the multiplex PCR reads. In the table there are roughly 400,000 distinct CDR3 sequences, about 15% of which are singletons. This same sample was also part of a study on T cells in Graves' hyperthyroidism and ophthalmopathy.

This sample comprised peripheral blood mononuclear cells (PBMCs), obtained at new diagnosis, from a patient treated with antithyroid drugs. Receptors were obtained from a woman in her 40s with Graves disease.

This clonotype was found many times. The rearrangement uses TRBV9 and TRBJ1-6; D is unresolved. The CDR3 contains 14 residues. Germline V CDR1 and CDR2: SGDLS, YYNGEE. The V end was cut by 0 bases, the J end by 7 bases, with 8 bases between. For the CDR3, the DNA is TGTGCCAGCAGCGTAGAGGGTGGGAATTCACCCCTCCACTTT. The encoded protein is CASSVEGGNSPLHF.

This clonotype has a count of ten or more. The rearrangement uses TRBV5-5 and TRBJ1-1; the match to TRBD1 covers 7 bases. This CDR3 is built from 14 residues. From germline, CDR1 is SGHKS and CDR2 YYEKEE (reference sequence). V dropped 2 bases and J dropped 4; count of bases not matched to a gene: 5. CDR3 sequence: CASSFDRDGTEAFF. CDR3 sequence (DNA): TGTGCCAGCAGCTTTGACAGGGATGGCACTGAAGCTTTCTTT.

This CDR3 is CASSPWGQGSNSPLHF. CDR3 sequence (DNA): TGTGCCAGCAGCCCCTGGGGACAGGGCTCCAATTCACCCCTCCACTTT. The J gene is TRBJ1-6, the V gene TRBV3-1, with 9 bases identical to TRBD1. Germline-derived CDR1 and CDR2 are LGHDT and YNNKEL (reference sequence). CDR3 size: 16 residues. V was clipped by 4 bases and J by 7 bases; unmatched bases: 8.

Many counts were recorded for this clonotype. This chain uses TRBV28 with TRBJ1-2, with 7 bases identical to TRBD1. In germline, CDR1 is MDHEN, CDR2 SYDVKM. The CDR3 is 14 residues long. Losses at the gene ends were 5 bases for V and 4 bases for J; bases not matched to a gene: 7. DNA for the CDR3: TGTGCCAGCAGTCAAAGGACAGGTCCCTATGGCTACACCTTC. This sequence encodes CASSQRTGPYGYTF.

This clonotype turned up a few times. The chain couples TRBV18 to TRBJ1-1; the D is unclear. Germline CDR1 reads KGHSH; CDR2 reads LQKENI. Between the trimmed V and J ends, which lost 7 bases and 1 base, there was a span of 7 bases. The CDR3 length is 12 residues. The CDR3 loop is CASLEGNTEAFF. CDR3 sequence (DNA): TGTGCCAGCTTGGAAGGGAACACTGAAGCTTTCTTT.

This clonotype was counted ten times or more. This rearrangement joins TRBV5-4 to TRBJ2-1; 9 bases match TRBD2. The CDR3 runs to 17 residues. Per germline, CDR1 SGHNT and CDR2 YYREEE (reference sequence). The ends lost 3 bases at V and 1 base at J; junction bases unmatched: 8. CDR3 region: CASSSKVAGESYNEQFF. Here the CDR3 DNA reads TGTGCCAGCAGCTCCAAAGTAGCGGGAGAATCCTACAATGAGCAGTTCTTC.

In its sample, this clonotype was seen many times. The chain joins TRBV29-1 to TRBJ2-2; the D is unclear. Germline V lookup: CDR1 SQVTM, CDR2 ANQGSEA. V lost 6 bases and J 6 bases, leaving 11 bases between the germline ends. CDR3 length: 12 amino acids. CDR3 sequence (DNA): TGCAGCGTGTCCACGGTAGCCGGGGAGCTGTTTTTT. It encodes CSVSTVAGELFF.

This clonotype was counted only a few times. This sequence joins TRBV27 and TRBJ2-3; 13 positions agree with TRBD2. This CDR3 contains 14 residues. V shed 7 bases and J 5 bases; nucleotides not matched to a gene: 3. Germline V gives CDR1 MNHEY, CDR2 SMNVEV (reference sequence). The CDR3 here is CASKLAGGVDTQYF. Here the CDR3 DNA reads TGTGCCAGCAAACTAGCGGGAGGGGTAGATACGCAGTATTTT.

The chain joins TRBV27 to TRBJ2-2; D is perhaps TRBD1 (5 bases). CDR1 is MNHEY, CDR2 SMNVEV, per germline (reference sequence). Trimming cost V 10 bases and J 1 base, with 19 bases left between them. This CDR3 is built from 16 residues. CDR3 in DNA: TGTGCCACCGGGCCAGTTGACAGACTGAACACCGGGGAGCTGTTTTTT. Translating it yields CATGPVDRLNTGELFF.

In this sample, this clonotype turned up a few times. The chain combines TRBV11-2 with TRBJ2-1, with TRBD1 as a possible D gene (6 bases). Germline loops: CDR1 SGHAT, CDR2 FQNNGV. V lost 5 bases, J lost 0 bases, and 11 bases lay in between. The CDR3 has 15 amino acids. The DNA of the CDR3 is TGTGCCAGCAGCCACAGACAGGACTCCTACAATGAGCAGTTCTTC. Translation: CASSHRQDSYNEQFF.

A few counts support this clonotype. J is TRBJ2-7 and V is TRBV6-1; 11 nucleotides match TRBD1. Looked up from germline, CDR1 is MNHNS and CDR2 is SASEGT. This CDR3 region has 16 residues. V trimming: 6 bases; J trimming: 4 bases; junction bases outside the gene matches: 11. DNA for the CDR3: TGTGCCAGCAGATCGCCCTCCGGGACAGGGGGATACGAGCAGTACTTC. Amino acid sequence: CASRSPSGTGGYEQYF.

This CDR3 reads CASSSLRAYNEQFF. The CDR3 bases are TGTGCCAGCAGCTCCCTTAGGGCCTACAATGAGCAGTTCTTC. The chain recombines TRBV7-9 with TRBJ2-1; D uncertain. Trimming pared 4 bases from V and 2 bases from J, leaving 9 bases between. CDR3 length: 14 residues. Germline CDR1 SEHNR, CDR2 FQNEAQ (reference sequence).

This clonotype was seen many times. The chain is built from TRBV27 and TRBJ2-2; 7 positions match TRBD1. CDR3 size: 18 residues. V was clipped by 6 bases and J by 2 bases; unmatched bases: 15. Germline assignment: CDR1 MNHEY and CDR2 SMNVEV (reference sequence). CDR3: CASRSLIGQDLNTGELFF. The DNA for the CDR3 is TGTGCCAGCAGAAGCCTTATCGGACAGGACTTAAACACCGGGGAGCTGTTTTTT.

Many counts were recorded for this clonotype. This chain connects TRBV27 to TRBJ2-7; 7 bases are shared with TRBD2. The germline gives CDR1 MNHEY, CDR2 SMNVEV (reference sequence). The CDR3 is made up of 16 amino acids. Trimming removed 0 bases from V and 0 bases from J; junction bases left unmatched: 5. The CDR3 nucleotides read TGTGCCAGCAGTTTATCGACGGGGGGTAGCTCCTACGAGCAGTACTTC. Protein: CASSLSTGGSSYEQYF.

V is TRBV20-1 and J is TRBJ2-1; 7 nucleotides agree with TRBD2. The CDR3 loop spans 14 amino acids. Germline trimming cut 6 bases from V and 0 bases from J; bases unmatched to any gene: 5. Germline CDR1 DFQATT, CDR2 SNEGSKA (reference sequence). This chain's CDR3 is CSAPLAASYNEQFF. In DNA, the CDR3 is TGCAGTGCGCCCCTAGCGGCCTCCTACAATGAGCAGTTCTTC.

This clonotype turned up a few times. V is TRBV5-1 and J is TRBJ2-1, with 8 bases fitting TRBD2. Losses at the gene ends were 2 bases for V and 5 bases for J; bases not matched to a gene: 9. The CDR3 totals 16 residues. From germline, CDR1 is SGHRS and CDR2 YFSETQ. CDR3 loop: CASSLQPGLGDNEQFF. The CDR3 nucleotides are TGCGCCAGCAGCTTACAACCGGGACTAGGGGACAATGAGCAGTTCTTC.

This clonotype was seen repeatedly, ten times or more. The CDR3 DNA sequence: TGTGCCAGCGGGGGACTAGCTTTGTTCGATGAGCAGTTCTTC. Translated: CASGGLALFDEQFF. The chain combines TRBV27 with TRBJ2-1; 9 positions match TRBD2. Germline V gives CDR1 MNHEY, CDR2 SMNVEV (reference sequence). Trimming cost V 8 bases and J 8 bases; bases outside gene matches: 10. CDR3 length: 14 amino acids.